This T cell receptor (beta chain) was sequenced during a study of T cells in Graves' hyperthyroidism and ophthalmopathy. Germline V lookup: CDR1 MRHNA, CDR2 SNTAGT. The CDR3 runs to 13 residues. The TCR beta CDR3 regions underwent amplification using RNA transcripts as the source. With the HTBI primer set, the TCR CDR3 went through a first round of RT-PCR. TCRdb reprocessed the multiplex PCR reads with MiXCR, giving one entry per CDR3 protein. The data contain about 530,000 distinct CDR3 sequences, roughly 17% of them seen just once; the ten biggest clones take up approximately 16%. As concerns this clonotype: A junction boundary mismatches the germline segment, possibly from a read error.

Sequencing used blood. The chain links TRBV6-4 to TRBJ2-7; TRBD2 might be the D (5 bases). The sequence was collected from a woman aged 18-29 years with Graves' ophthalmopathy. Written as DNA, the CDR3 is TGTGCCAGCAGTAGAGGGAACTCCTACGGGCAGTACTTC. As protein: CASSRGNSYGQYF.